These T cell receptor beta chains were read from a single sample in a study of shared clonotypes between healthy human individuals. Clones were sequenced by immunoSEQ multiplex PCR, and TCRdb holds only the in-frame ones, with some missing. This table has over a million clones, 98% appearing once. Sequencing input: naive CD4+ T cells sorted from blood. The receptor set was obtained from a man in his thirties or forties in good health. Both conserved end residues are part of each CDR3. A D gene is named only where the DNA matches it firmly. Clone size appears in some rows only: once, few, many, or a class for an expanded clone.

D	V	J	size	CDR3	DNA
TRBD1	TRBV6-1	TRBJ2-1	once	CASSAPTGTGGYNEQFF	TGTGCCAGCAGTGCCCCAACCGGGACAGGGGGATACAATGAGCAGTTCTTC
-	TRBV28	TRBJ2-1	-	CASSLVATYNEQFF	TGTGCCAGCAGTTTAGTAGCGACCTACAATGAGCAGTTCTTC
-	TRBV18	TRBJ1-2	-	CASSPSGVNYGYTF	TGTGCCAGCTCACCATCGGGGGTAAACTATGGCTACACCTTC
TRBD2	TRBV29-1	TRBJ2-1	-	CSVEASSGAYNEQFF	TGCAGCGTTGAAGCGTCTAGCGGGGCCTACAATGAGCAGTTCTTC
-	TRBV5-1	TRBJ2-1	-	CASSLEGRVDNEQFF	TGCGCCAGCAGCTTGGAGGGCAGGGTGGACAATGAGCAGTTCTTC
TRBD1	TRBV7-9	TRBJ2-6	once	CASTTGTGGSGANVLTF	TGTGCCAGCACCACCGGGACAGGGGGCTCTGGGGCCAACGTCCTGACTTTC
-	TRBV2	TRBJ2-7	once	CASKVSDEQYF	TGTGCCAGCAAGGTCTCCGACGAGCAGTACTTC
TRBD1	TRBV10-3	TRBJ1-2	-	CAINDPGQGEDGYTF	TGTGCCATCAATGATCCAGGACAGGGGGAAGATGGCTACACCTTC
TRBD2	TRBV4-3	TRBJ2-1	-	CASSQDRLAENEQFF	TGCGCCAGCAGCCAAGATAGGCTAGCGGAAAATGAGCAGTTCTTC
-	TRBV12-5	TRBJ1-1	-	CASGKQLNTEAFF	TGTGCTAGTGGCAAACAGCTGAACACTGAAGCTTTCTTT
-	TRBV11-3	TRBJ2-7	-	CASSSDTYEQYF	TGTGCCAGCAGCTCCGACACCTACGAGCAGTACTTC
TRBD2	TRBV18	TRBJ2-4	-	CASSPPSGLAVGF	TGTGCCAGCTCACCTCCTTCAGGACTAGCGGTAGGCTTC
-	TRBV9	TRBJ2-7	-	CASSVDTKGEQYF	TGTGCCAGCAGCGTAGATACGAAGGGGGAGCAGTACTTC
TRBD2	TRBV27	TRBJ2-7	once	CASSSLAGRHYEQYF	TGTGCCAGCAGTTCACTAGCGGGGAGACACTACGAGCAGTACTTC
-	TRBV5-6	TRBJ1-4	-	CASSPKIGDREKLFF	TGTGCCAGCAGCCCTAAAATCGGGGACCGCGAAAAACTGTTTTTT
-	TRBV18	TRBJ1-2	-	CASSPLLGQKTYGYTF	TGTGCCAGCTCACCACTGCTGGGTCAGAAGACATATGGCTACACCTTC
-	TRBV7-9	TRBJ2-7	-	CASSLVEAASYEQYF	TGTGCCAGCAGCTTAGTAGAGGCAGCTTCCTACGAGCAGTACTTC
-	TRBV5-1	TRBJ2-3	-	CASSKADRSSTDTQYF	TGCGCCAGCAGCAAAGCTGACAGGTCTAGCACAGATACGCAGTATTTT
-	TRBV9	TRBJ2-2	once	CASSVEGPHTGELFF	TGTGCCAGCAGCGTAGAGGGACCACACACCGGGGAGCTGTTTTTT
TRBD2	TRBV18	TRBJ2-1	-	CASSLVNAGVYNEQFF	TGTGCCAGCTCACTAGTCAATGCGGGGGTTTACAATGAGCAGTTCTTC
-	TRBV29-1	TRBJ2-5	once	CSATEGSTSETQYF	TGCAGCGCAACGGAGGGGAGCACATCGGAGACCCAGTACTTC
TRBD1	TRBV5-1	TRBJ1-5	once	CASIRQTGERDNQPQHF	TGCGCCAGCATCCGCCAGACAGGGGAAAGGGACAATCAGCCCCAGCATTTT
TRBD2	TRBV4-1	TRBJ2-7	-	CASSQEGWSGRAYEQYF	TGCGCCAGCAGCCAAGAAGGGTGGTCCGGGAGGGCCTACGAGCAGTACTTC
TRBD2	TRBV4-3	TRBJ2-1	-	CASSRSSLAGASNEQFF	TGCGCCAGCAGCCGCTCCTCTCTAGCGGGAGCATCCAATGAGCAGTTCTTC
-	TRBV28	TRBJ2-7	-	CASSLGTHLQAREQYF	TGTGCCAGCAGTTTAGGGACACATCTACAAGCGCGCGAGCAGTACTTC
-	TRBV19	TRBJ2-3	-	CASSWSSSTDTQYF	TGTGCCAGTTCCTGGTCTTCTAGCACAGATACGCAGTATTTT
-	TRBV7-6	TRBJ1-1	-	CASSLGVLRDHEAFF	TGTGCCAGCAGCTTAGGGGTTCTGAGGGACCATGAAGCTTTCTTT
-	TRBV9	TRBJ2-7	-	CASSVVDTSYEQYF	TGTGCCAGCAGCGTAGTTGACACCTCCTACGAGCAGTACTTC
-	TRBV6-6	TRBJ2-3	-	CASRISSGTDTQYF	TGTGCCAGCAGAATCTCAAGTGGCACAGATACGCAGTATTTT
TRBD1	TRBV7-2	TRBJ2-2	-	CASSTNRDRVVGGELFF	TGTGCCAGCAGCACCAACCGGGACAGGGTCGTTGGCGGGGAGCTGTTTTTT
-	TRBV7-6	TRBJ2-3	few	CASSSGPSTDTQYF	TGTGCCAGCAGCTCCGGGCCAAGCACAGATACGCAGTATTTT
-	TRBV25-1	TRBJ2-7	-	CASSEYRSGDEQYF	TGTGCCAGCAGTGAATACCGGTCTGGGGACGAGCAGTACTTC
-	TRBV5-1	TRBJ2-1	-	CASSLEGGPSYNEQFF	TGCGCCAGCAGCTTGGAAGGGGGACCCTCCTACAATGAGCAGTTCTTC
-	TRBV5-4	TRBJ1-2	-	CASSLQGLHYGYTF	TGTGCCAGCAGCCTGCAGGGGTTGCACTATGGCTACACCTTC
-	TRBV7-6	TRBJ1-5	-	CASSLAEKGPQHF	TGTGCCAGCAGCTTAGCGGAGAAAGGGCCCCAGCATTTT
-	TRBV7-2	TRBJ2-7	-	CASTSHGNTYEQYF	TGTGCCAGCACCTCCCACGGGAATACCTACGAGCAGTACTTC
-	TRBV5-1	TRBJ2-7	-	CASSLPPPLGYEQYF	TGCGCCAGCAGCTTGCCCCCCCCATTGGGCTACGAGCAGTACTTC
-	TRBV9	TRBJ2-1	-	CASSVRQTSSYNEQFF	TGTGCCAGCAGCGTTCGACAGACCAGCTCCTACAATGAGCAGTTCTTC
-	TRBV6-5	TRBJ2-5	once	CASSYRGVETQYF	TGTGCCAGCAGTTACAGGGGTGTCGAGACCCAGTACTTC
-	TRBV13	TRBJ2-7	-	CASSRRSLRLYEQYF	TGTGCCAGCAGCAGAAGGTCTCTAAGGCTCTACGAGCAGTACTTC
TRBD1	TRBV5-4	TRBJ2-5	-	CASSPGQAQETQYF	TGTGCCAGCAGCCCGGGACAGGCACAAGAGACCCAGTACTTC
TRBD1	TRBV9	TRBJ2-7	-	CASSVAAGQGSYEQYF	TGTGCCAGCAGCGTAGCGGCGGGACAGGGAAGCTACGAGCAGTACTTC
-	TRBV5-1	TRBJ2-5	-	CASSFVSKSQETQYF	TGCGCCAGCAGCTTTGTAAGCAAATCACAAGAGACCCAGTACTTC
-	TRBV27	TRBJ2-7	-	CASSSTTKGAYEQYF	TGTGCCAGCAGTTCGACGACCAAAGGGGCCTACGAGCAGTACTTC
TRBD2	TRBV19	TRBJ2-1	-	CASSIQRTSEHYNEQFF	TGTGCCAGTAGTATTCAGAGGACTAGCGAGCACTACAATGAGCAGTTCTTC
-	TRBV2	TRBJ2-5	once	CASSVADDSQQYF	TGTGCCAGCAGTGTGGCCGACGACTCCCAACAGTACTTC
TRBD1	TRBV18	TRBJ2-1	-	CASSPTKRQGITYNEQFF	TGTGCCAGCTCACCTACTAAAAGACAGGGGATAACCTACAATGAGCAGTTCTTC
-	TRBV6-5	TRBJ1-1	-	CASSRRTDRRTEAFF	TGTGCCAGCAGCCGAAGGACGGATCGTCGGACTGAAGCTTTCTTT
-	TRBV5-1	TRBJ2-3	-	CASSVYSGADTQYF	TGCGCCAGCAGCGTCTACAGCGGAGCAGATACGCAGTATTTT